This TCR beta chain was recovered during a study of shared clonotypes between healthy human individuals (dated by TCRdb to 2018 to 2020). Regarding the complete study: The cohort comprised a couple of women and a few men aged 18 to 49 years. To increase sequencing depth and limit assay-specific biases, different laboratories used diverse techniques to prepare libraries and sequence TCR repertoires. Per donor, leukapheresis produced somewhere between about 0.9 and 10 billion PBMCs. For each donor, CD4 naive and CD4 memory were each run on three plates, CD8 naive on two plates, and CD8 memory on one plate. To estimate repertoire size and how much clonotypes are shared between individuals, the study performed deep sequencing of blood TCR repertoires from roughly five healthy adults. Study-level results and caveats: Compared with non-shared clonotypes, clonotypes shared by all four sorted-subset donors had higher generation probabilities. Incomplete sequencing was indicated by rarefaction of sorted-subset datasets, despite the large sequencing depth. Because the study included a small number of donors, the genetic and exposure-history diversity represented was limited. When four donors were compared, the shared fraction of clonotypes was 5% to 6.5% for naive CD4, more than 3% for naive CD8, 2% to 2.5% for memory CD4, and about 0.36% for memory CD8. Pairwise subsampling indicated that sequencing depth was expected to affect the degree of clonotype sharing among donors. Sampling was limited to blood, and TCR repertoires in tissue likely differ from TCR repertoires in blood. Naive subsets generally had larger estimated clonotype richness than memory subsets did.

The CDR3 spans 13 residues, from the cysteine through the phenylalanine. Only the CDR3 part of the read is kept: 39 bases, read in frame from the first base. The junction shows trimming of 3 bases on V and 10 bases on J, plus 15 bases between the germline ends. The CDR1 and CDR2 encoded by the germline V gene are KGHSH and LQKENI. Using the deep immunoSEQ assay, multiplex PCR amplified TCR CDR3 regions from genomic DNA. Extracted genomic DNA from each cell subset was distributed evenly across all wells of several immunoSEQ 96-well plates, and each plate was treated as a replicate. For sorted subsets, roughly 200 ng genomic DNA, equal to tens of thousands of T cell genomes, was loaded into each replicate PCR. Purified libraries were quantified with a Qubit 3.0 fluorometer, sized on a Bioanalyzer 2100, and re-quantified with the KAPA Library Quantification kit. Every immunoSEQ 96-well plate was sequenced on a dedicated single-read 150-cycle Illumina NextSeq 550 flow cell. On the authors' methods: The immunoSEQ output contained only junctional sequences without quality scores, so filtering could not match that applied to full-length reads. To assign V/J genes and CDR3, sequences were annotated against IMGT germline references using PyIR, a Python wrapper for IgBLAST v1.9. Any read was removed if the V/J assignment was weak (E-value above 1e-6), the CDR3 was missing, or the read contained stop codons, out-of-frame junctions, or ambiguous translated residues. V3J clonotypes were defined by identical inferred V gene, J gene, and CDR3 amino acid sequence. Percentage overlap between repertoires was computed as shared unique clonotypes divided by the size of the smaller repertoire. Three approaches were used to assess repertoire richness: RTK rarefaction, the Chao1 estimator, and Recon v2.1 estimates of unobserved clonotypes. Generation probabilities were computed with OLGA for all TCRbeta clonotypes obtained by the gDNA method from a handful of donors. TCRdb obtained this table from immuneACCESS and retained in-frame rearrangements with V and J assigned. These tables miss some clones; where compared with another copy, unresolved V genes account for less than half of the shortfall, and the remainder is unexplained. D and trimming come from the DNA, and the V and J calls and clone size come from that table. For this sample there are about 960,000 clones; around three quarters appear just once. Around 1.4% of the sample belongs to the ten largest clones.

The donors were healthy, HIV-negative adults with no recently reported acute infections or vaccinations. Only Caucasian adults living in Nashville, Tennessee, USA were represented among the donors. CD4+ T cells were enriched through magnetic negative selection, after which naive cells were positively selected on CD45RA and the remaining negative fraction served as the memory subset. Blood was collected by leukapheresis, and PBMCs were isolated by Ficoll-Histopaque density gradient centrifugation and then cryopreserved in liquid nitrogen vapor phase. Analytical flow cytometry was used to check the purity and quantity of every magnetically sorted T cell population. Genomic DNA was isolated from every sorted fraction and measured by UV absorbance on a Nanodrop 2000c. About this clone itself: Its specific antigen is unknown. No quality values exist for individual bases; no much larger clone is one base distant.

The sequence was obtained from a man in his late teens or twenties in good health. The chain is encoded by TRBV18 joined to TRBJ1-2; no D gene is confidently identified. Material: memory CD4+ T cells sorted from blood. Taken with the paper, the label for cell subset or site translates to: CD45RA-negative fraction. The CDR3 reads CASSPGILIDYTF. The DNA sequence reads TGTGCCAGCTCACCCGGCATCCTCATAGACTACACCTTC.